In this sample, the clone carrying this T cell receptor (beta chain) turned up a few times. Its antigen is still unknown. The sample is drawn from a study of response to subunit inactivated influenza vaccine. This CDR3 has 13 residues. Germline lookup yields CDR1 SGHAT and CDR2 FQNNGV. With 5 bases removed from V and 9 bases from J, the gap between germline ends came to 14 bases. General study points: Authors suggested each seasonal flu vaccination may recruit only limited numbers of new T cells.

TCRdb re-called the RT-PCR reads through MiXCR, storing one row per CDR3 protein. The sample records approximately 290,000 distinct CDR3 sequences, around 22% being singletons. The input for sequencing was PBMCs from blood, taken around 22 months after vaccination. This chain links TRBV11-2 with TRBJ1-5; D not resolved. This clonotype originated in a man aged 45 to 70 who received an inactivated influenza vaccine. The CDR3 protein is CASSLRGGRPQHF. DNA of the CDR3: TGTGCCAGCAGCCTTAGAGGCGGGAGGCCCCAGCATTTT.